Below, 28 T cell receptor beta chains from the same sample are listed, as sequenced in a study of blood T cell repertoires in COVID-19. This table comes from immunoSEQ multiplex PCR, and its TCRdb copy is limited to in-frame clones, with some not included. Here the sample spans 450,000 or so clones, around 91% being singletons. Sequenced input: PBMCs or T cells enriched from blood (not recorded which). The receptors originated from a young man who had recovered from COVID-19.

The chain is built from TRBV6-5 and TRBJ2-5; TRBD1 might be the D (5 bases). V lost 0 bases to trimming and J lost 7 bases, with 12 bases between them. The length of the CDR3 is 14 residues. Germline values: CDR1 MNHEY, CDR2 SVGAGI. The CDR3 protein is CASSYSSQGATQYF. The CDR3 DNA follows: TGTGCCAGCAGTTACTCGAGCCAGGGTGCGACCCAGTACTTC.

V usage is TRBV27 and J usage is TRBJ1-1; 7 nucleotides match TRBD1. The CDR3 is 14 residues long. The junction had 10 bases not matched to a gene; V was cut back by 8 bases and J by 4 bases. Per the germline V gene, CDR1 is MNHEY and CDR2 is SMNVEV (reference sequence). The CDR3 reads CASSTGTARTEAFF. Here the CDR3 DNA reads TGTGCCAGCTCGACAGGGACGGCGCGCACTGAAGCTTTCTTT.

The V gene is TRBV7-6, the J gene TRBJ2-1, with D perhaps TRBD2 (6 bases). CDR1 SGHVS and CDR2 FNYEAQ come from the germline V gene. V was cut by 3 bases and J by 6 bases, with 12 bases left in between. This CDR3 contains 14 residues. CDR3 amino acids: CASSLVRESNEQFF. The DNA for the CDR3 is TGTGCCAGCAGCTTGGTGCGGGAATCCAATGAGCAGTTCTTC.

V is TRBV3-1 (or the pseudogene TRBV3-2) and J is TRBJ1-1, with a possible D match to TRBD1 (6 bases). The CDR3 is 15 amino acids. CDR1 is LGHDT, CDR2 YNNKEL, per germline (reference sequence). The V end lost 3 bases, the J end lost 7 bases, and 18 bases lay between the germline ends. CDR3 residues: CASSQGGATGGEAFF. Written as DNA, the CDR3 is TGTGCCAGCAGCCAGGGGGGGGCAACCGGTGGTGAAGCTTTCTTT.

V gene TRBV10-3 combines with J gene TRBJ1-2; the match to TRBD1 covers 7 bases. This CDR3 is built from 16 residues. J was trimmed by 4 bases and V by 0 bases; bases with no gene match: 8. Germline V gene sequence: CDR1 ENHRY, CDR2 SYGVKD. The CDR3 bases are TGTGCCATCAGTGAGTCGGGACAGCCGGGTATCTATGGCTACACCTTC. Its protein product is CAISESGQPGIYGYTF.

This chain uses TRBV4-2 with TRBJ2-7, with TRBD1 identical over 9 bases. Germline V gives CDR1 LGHNA, CDR2 YNFKEQ. This CDR3 region has 15 residues. J lost 6 bases, V lost 0 bases, and 6 bases had no gene match. The CDR3 reads CASSQDPDRGREQYF. As DNA, the CDR3 is TGTGCCAGCAGCCAAGACCCGGACAGGGGCCGCGAGCAGTACTTC.

This clone was counted only a few times. The rearrangement joins TRBV6-1 to TRBJ2-5; D may be TRBD2 (5 bases). The CDR3 is 14 amino acids. V lost 2 bases and J 7 bases, leaving 14 bases between the germline ends. Germline values: CDR1 MNHNS, CDR2 SASEGT. Here the CDR3 reads CASSEYGDRGTQYF. CDR3 in DNA: TGTGCCAGCAGTGAATACGGGGATCGGGGGACCCAGTACTTC.

V usage is TRBV11-2 and J usage is TRBJ2-1; D might be TRBD2 (6 bases). This CDR3 is built from 16 residues. CDR1 is SGHAT, CDR2 FQNNGV, per germline. Trimming left V 1 base short and J 2 bases short, with 12 bases between. CDR3 in DNA: TGTGCCAGCAGCTTAGCGGCGGGAAGCGCCTACAATGAGCAGTTCTTC. Its translation: CASSLAAGSAYNEQFF.

The genes are TRBV5-5 and TRBJ1-2; D gene unclear. Germline values: CDR1 SGHKS, CDR2 YYEKEE (reference sequence). This CDR3 has 15 residues. The V end lost 1 base, the J end lost 8 bases, and 18 bases lay between the germline ends. The CDR3 loop reads CASSLLKGGEKGYTF. DNA for the CDR3: TGTGCCAGCAGCTTGTTAAAGGGCGGGGAGAAAGGCTACACCTTC.

This clone has just one count. V gene TRBV9 combines with J gene TRBJ1-2, with D tentatively TRBD1 (6 bases). Germline V lookup: CDR1 SGDLS, CDR2 YYNGEE. The CDR3 runs 14 residues. The ends were cut back, 6 bases at V and 6 bases at J, with 18 bases in the middle. DNA for the CDR3: TGTGCCAGCAAGCGGACAGAGAGGGGTGATGGCTACACCTTC. Amino acid sequence: CASKRTERGDGYTF.

V usage is TRBV28 and J usage is TRBJ1-5; D is possibly TRBD1 (6 bases). The V gene lost 7 bases and the J gene lost 7 bases, with 20 bases spanning the gap. Germline CDR1 is MDHEN and CDR2 is SYDVKM. This CDR3 has 15 residues. The CDR3 here is CASTRGGDPAQPQHF. The CDR3 DNA follows: TGTGCCAGCACCCGAGGGGGGGACCCGGCCCAGCCCCAGCATTTT.

The chain combines TRBV9 with TRBJ1-6, with D perhaps matching TRBD1 (5 bases). Germline CDR1 is SGDLS and CDR2 is YYNGEE. The V and J ends lost 1 base and 5 bases respectively, with 7 bases between them. The CDR3 length is 14 residues. In DNA, the CDR3 is TGTGCCAGCAGCGTACGCAGGGATAATTCACCCCTCCACTTT. It is translated as CASSVRRDNSPLHF. Supplemented by reference TRBV9 and TRBJ1-6, the full variable domain reads DSGVTQTPKHLITATGQRVTLRCSPRSGDLSVYWYQQSLDQGLQFLIQYYNGEERAKGNILERFSAQQFPDLHSELNLSSLELGDSALYFCASSVRRDNSPLHFGNGTRLTVT.

The genes are TRBV19 and TRBJ1-2; D is possibly TRBD1 (5 bases). The CDR3 totals 13 residues. CDR1 LNHDA and CDR2 SQIVND come from the germline V gene (reference sequence). V lost 4 bases and J 3 bases, leaving 9 bases between the germline ends. CDR3 coding DNA: TGTGCCAGTAGTACAGGGCTTTACTATGGCTACACCTTC. Protein sequence: CASSTGLYYGYTF.

This clone showed up just once. The J gene is TRBJ1-5, the V gene TRBV7-3; a possible D gene is TRBD1 (6 bases). Trimming pared 1 base from V and 7 bases from J, leaving 8 bases between. In germline, CDR1 is SGHTA, CDR2 FQGTGA. This CDR3 is built from 13 residues. The CDR3 DNA is TGTGCCAGCAGCTTAAAGGGGGAACAGCCCCAGCATTTT. Protein: CASSLKGEQPQHF. Looking up the rest from reference TRBV7-3 and TRBJ1-5 gives the full variable domain: GAGVSQTPSNKVTEKGKYVELRCDPISGHTALYWYRQSLGQGPEFLIYFQGTGAADDSGLPNDRFFAVRPEGSVSTLKIQRTERGDSAVYLCASSLKGEQPQHFGDGTRLSIL.

This clone was recorded a few times. The DNA of the CDR3 is TGTGCCAGCCGCAAAGGGACAGGAGATAGCAATCAGCCCCAGCATTTT. Amino acid sequence: CASRKGTGDSNQPQHF. The chain is built from TRBV21-1 and TRBJ1-5; the listed D gene, TRBD1, was not tested against the DNA. TRBV21-1 is shown as a pseudogene. The CDR3 runs 16 residues.

J is TRBJ2-3 and V is TRBV2; D is perhaps TRBD1 (6 bases). CDR1 SNHLY and CDR2 FYNNEI come from the germline V gene. The length of the CDR3 is 14 residues. Trimming took off 2 bases at V and 5 bases at J, with 11 bases between the two ends. The CDR3 here is CASSERQVVDTQYF. The CDR3 region has the DNA TGTGCCAGCAGTGAAAGACAGGTGGTAGATACGCAGTATTTT.

V and J are TRBV5-1 and TRBJ1-1, with a possible D match to TRBD1 (5 bases). The CDR3 extends over 14 amino acids. With 5 bases removed from V and 3 bases from J, the gap between germline ends came to 14 bases. CDR1 and CDR2 from the germline V gene are SGHRS and YFSETQ. Here the CDR3 DNA reads TGCGCCAGCAGGGGTAGGGGCGAGGACACTGAAGCTTTCTTT. It specifies CASRGRGEDTEAFF.

The chain has TRBV19 and TRBJ1-1, with a tentative D call TRBD1 (5 bases). Per germline, CDR1 LNHDA and CDR2 SQIVND (reference sequence). CDR3 length equals 12 residues. Trimming took 10 bases from V and 3 from J, leaving 12 bases between them. CDR3 nucleotide sequence: TGTGCCACAAACCCAGGGTACACTGAAGCTTTCTTT. Its protein product is CATNPGYTEAFF.

This rearrangement joins TRBV7-9 to TRBJ1-2; no firm D call. V was pared by 4 bases and J by 8 bases, with 11 bases between. Germline assignment: CDR1 SEHNR and CDR2 FQNEAQ (reference sequence). This CDR3 is 12 amino acids long. DNA of the CDR3: TGTGCCAGCAGCTCTGGGCAACGAGGCTACACCTTC. Translated: CASSSGQRGYTF.

This clone was seen once. J is TRBJ2-3 and V is TRBV29-1; 13 nucleotides align to TRBD2. CDR1 and CDR2 (germline): SQVTM, ANQGSEA. CDR3 length: 16 amino acids. Trimming at V came to 7 bases and at J to 1 base, leaving 8 bases not matched to a gene. The CDR3 DNA is TGCAGCGAGGTATCCGGGACTAGCGGGGGCACAGATACGCAGTATTTT. The encoded protein is CSEVSGTSGGTDTQYF.

This clone has just one count. This sequence joins TRBV6-2 or TRBV6-3 and TRBJ2-2, with 7 nucleotides matching TRBD1. Trimming cost V 2 bases and J 9 bases; bases outside gene matches: 9. Germline loops: CDR1 MNHEY, CDR2 SVGEGT. The CDR3 consists of 15 residues. The CDR3 sequence: CASSYRTGQIWELFF. In DNA form, the CDR3 reads TGTGCCAGCAGTTACAGGACAGGTCAAATCTGGGAGCTGTTTTTT.

The CDR3 coding sequence is TGTGCCAGCAGTTACCTCATGGACAATGGGGGGAAAAAACTGTTTTTT. Translated, it gives CASSYLMDNGGKKLFF. The rearrangement joins TRBV6-5 to TRBJ1-4, with D perhaps matching TRBD1 (5 bases). CDR3 length equals 16 residues. The V gene lost 2 bases and the J gene lost 9 bases, with 19 bases spanning the gap. The germline gives CDR1 MNHEY, CDR2 SVGAGI.

The chain combines TRBV25-1 with TRBJ1-6, with D maybe TRBD1 (5 bases). V was clipped by 6 bases and J by 5 bases, with 8 bases between them. The CDR3 is 13 residues long. Germline V lookup: CDR1 MGHDK, CDR2 SYGVNS. The DNA of the CDR3 is TGTGCCAGCAGACAGGTTGATAATTCACCCCTCCACTTT. Protein product: CASRQVDNSPLHF.

This chain joins TRBV28 and TRBJ2-1; maybe TRBD2 (6 bases). Trimming stripped 8 bases from V and 1 base from J, with 27 bases between. Germline V CDR1 and CDR2: MDHEN, SYDVKM. The CDR3 sequence is 19 residues long. The CDR3 here is CASSTLGGFRGRSYNEQFF. CDR3 DNA: TGTGCCAGCTCCACCCTCGGGGGATTCCGGGGACGGTCCTACAATGAGCAGTTCTTC.

The chain is built from TRBV10-3 and TRBJ1-4; D is unclear. This CDR3 is 15 amino acids long. Germline loops: CDR1 ENHRY, CDR2 SYGVKD. The V and J ends lost 0 bases and 3 bases respectively, with 8 bases between them. Here the CDR3 reads CAISESRASNEKLFF. The CDR3 DNA reads TGTGCCATCAGTGAGTCGCGGGCTTCTAATGAAAAACTGTTTTTT.

The chain employs TRBV27 and TRBJ1-5, with TRBD1 matching 10 bases. V trimming: 6 bases; J trimming: 2 bases; junction bases outside the gene matches: 4. The CDR3 contains 15 residues. Germline V CDR1 and CDR2: MNHEY, SMNVEV (reference sequence). The CDR3 DNA reads TGTGCCAGCAGAACCGGGACAGGGGGCAATCAGCCCCAGCATTTT. Its protein product is CASRTGTGGNQPQHF.

This clone appeared a few times. The chain joins TRBV2 to TRBJ2-2, with D uncertain. Germline CDR1 and CDR2: SNHLY and FYNNEI. This CDR3 region has 14 residues. Deletions cut 6 bases from V and 1 base from J, with 9 bases between. The CDR3 spells CASRNSQNTGELFF. The CDR3 DNA sequence: TGTGCCAGCAGAAACAGCCAGAACACCGGGGAGCTGTTTTTT. The full variable domain, its missing parts supplied by reference TRBV2 and TRBJ2-2, is EPEVTQTPSHQVTQMGQEVILRCVPISNHLYFYWYRQILGQKVEFLVSFYNNEISEKSEIFDDQFSVERPDGSNFTLKIRSTKLEDSAMYFCASRNSQNTGELFFGEGSRLTVL.

The V gene is TRBV6-5, the J gene TRBJ2-7, with 9 bases identical to TRBD1. Germline V gene lookup returns CDR1 MNHEY and CDR2 SVGAGI. CDR3 size: 15 residues. V lost 6 bases to trimming and J lost 0 bases; unmatched junction nucleotides: 6. The CDR3 spells CASSQTGGNSYEQYF. The CDR3 nucleotides are TGTGCCAGCAGCCAGACAGGGGGGAACTCCTACGAGCAGTACTTC.